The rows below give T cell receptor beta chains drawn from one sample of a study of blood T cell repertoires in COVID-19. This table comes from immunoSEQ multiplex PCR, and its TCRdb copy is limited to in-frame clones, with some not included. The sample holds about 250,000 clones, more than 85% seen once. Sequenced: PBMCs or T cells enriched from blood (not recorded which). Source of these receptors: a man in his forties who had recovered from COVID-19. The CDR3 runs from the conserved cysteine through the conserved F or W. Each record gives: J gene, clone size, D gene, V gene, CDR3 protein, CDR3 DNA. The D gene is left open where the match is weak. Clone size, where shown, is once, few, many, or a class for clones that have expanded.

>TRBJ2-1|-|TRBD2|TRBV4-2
CASSLNPTSGAYNEQFF
TGTGCCAGCAGCCTAAACCCAACTAGCGGGGCCTACAATGAGCAGTTCTTC
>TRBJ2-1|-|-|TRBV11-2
CASSLAILESDEQFF
TGTGCCAGCAGCTTAGCTATACTAGAATCCGATGAGCAGTTCTTC
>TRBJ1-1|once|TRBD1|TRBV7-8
CASSLRQGAGLNTEAFF
TGTGCCAGCAGCTTACGACAGGGGGCCGGGTTGAACACTGAAGCTTTCTTT
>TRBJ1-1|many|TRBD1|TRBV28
CASSYEPRGINTEAFF
TGTGCCAGCAGTTATGAACCCAGGGGGATAAACACTGAAGCTTTCTTT
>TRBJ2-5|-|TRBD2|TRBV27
CASSLSQGLAEETQYF
TGTGCCAGCAGTTTATCCCAAGGGCTAGCGGAAGAGACCCAGTACTTC
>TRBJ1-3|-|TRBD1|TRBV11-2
CASSRLDRDSGNTIYF
TGTGCCAGCAGCCGTCTCGACAGGGACTCTGGAAACACCATATATTTT
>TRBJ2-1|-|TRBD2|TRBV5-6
CASSLSGSSPYYNEQFF
TGTGCCAGCAGCCTAAGCGGGAGCTCCCCTTACTACAATGAGCAGTTCTTC
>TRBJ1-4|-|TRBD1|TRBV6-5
CASSGTGPLKLFF
TGTGCCAGCTCCGGGACAGGGCCTCTTAAACTGTTTTTT
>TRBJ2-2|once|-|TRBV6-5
CASKVQGGRELFF
TGTGCCAGCAAGGTGCAGGGAGGAAGGGAGCTGTTTTTT
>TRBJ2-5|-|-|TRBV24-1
CATSDPRETKETQYF
TGTGCCACCAGTGATCCCCGGGAGACAAAAGAGACCCAGTACTTC
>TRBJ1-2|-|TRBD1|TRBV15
CATSRDLLSTGGRVSGYTF
TGTGCCACCAGCAGAGATTTGCTTTCGACAGGGGGTAGGGTTAGTGGCTACACCTTC
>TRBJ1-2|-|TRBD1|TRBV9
CASSQGGAYGYTF
TGTGCCAGCAGTCAGGGGGGTGCCTATGGCTACACCTTC
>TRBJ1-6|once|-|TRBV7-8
CASSTGLASNSPLHF
TGTGCCAGCAGTACAGGGTTGGCGAGTAATTCACCCCTCCACTTT
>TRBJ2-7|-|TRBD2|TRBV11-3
CASSKGTLAGGTSSYEQYF
TGTGCCAGCAGTAAAGGGACCCTAGCGGGGGGAACCAGCTCCTACGAGCAGTACTTC
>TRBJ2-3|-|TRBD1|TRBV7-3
CASSLGGSGTDTQYF
TGTGCCAGCAGCCTAGGGGGCAGTGGCACAGATACGCAGTATTTT
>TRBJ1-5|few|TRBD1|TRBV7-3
CASSTGANQPQHF
TGTGCCAGCTCGACAGGGGCCAATCAGCCCCAGCATTTT
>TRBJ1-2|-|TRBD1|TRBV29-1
CSVFQTGGLVNYGYTF
TGCAGCGTTTTTCAGACAGGGGGCCTAGTTAACTATGGCTACACCTTC
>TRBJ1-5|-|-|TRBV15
CATSRLFGTYSNQPQHF
TGTGCCACCAGCAGACTTTTCGGGACATATAGCAATCAGCCCCAGCATTTT
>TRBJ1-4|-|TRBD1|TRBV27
CASSSLGTGSEKLFF
TGTGCCAGCAGTTCCCTCGGGACAGGGAGCGAAAAACTGTTTTTT
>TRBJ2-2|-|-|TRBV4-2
CASSQEEDISGELFF
TGTGCCAGCAGCCAAGAAGAGGATATCAGCGGGGAGCTGTTTTTT
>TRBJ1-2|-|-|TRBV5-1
CASSWGGRSNYGYTF
TGCGCCAGCAGCTGGGGGGGCCGGAGTAACTATGGCTACACCTTC
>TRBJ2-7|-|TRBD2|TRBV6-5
CASSYSQRGPYEQYF
TGTGCCAGCAGTTACTCCCAGCGGGGTCCCTACGAGCAGTACTTC
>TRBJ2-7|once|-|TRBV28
CASSLGATRREQYF
TGTGCCAGCAGTTTAGGGGCCACACGCCGGGAGCAGTACTTC
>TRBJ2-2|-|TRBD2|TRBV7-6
CASSPRLAGASTGELFF
TGTGCCAGCAGCCCGAGACTAGCGGGGGCCTCGACCGGGGAGCTGTTTTTT
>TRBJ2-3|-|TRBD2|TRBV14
CASSQWYGRTDTQYF
TGTGCCAGCAGCCAGTGGTACGGGAGGACAGATACGCAGTATTTT